Presented here are 21 T cell receptor beta chains from one specimen sequenced in a study of cytotoxic CD8 clonotypes in ibrutinib-treated CLL. The repertoire was sequenced with immunoSEQ multiplex PCR; TCRdb's copy has only in-frame clones and lacks some. The sample records roughly 51,000 clones, about half being singletons. The source material was PBMCs, sampled after 12 months of ibrutinib treatment. The receptors were gathered from a human donor with chronic lymphocytic leukemia.

On this clone itself: A much larger clonotype is one base distant, so this may be a read error. The CDR3: CARRSGANVLTF. As DNA, the CDR3 is TGTGCCAGGCGATCTGGGGCCAACGTCCTGACTTTC. This rearrangement joins TRBV27 to TRBJ2-6, with D uncertain. The CDR3 covers 12 residues. V was trimmed by 9 bases and J by 1 base, leaving 4 bases between them. Germline loops: CDR1 MNHEY, CDR2 SMNVEV (reference sequence). Combining the CDR3 with reference TRBV27 and TRBJ2-6 gives the whole variable domain EAQVTQNPRYLITVTGKKLTVTCSQNMNHEYMSWYRQDPGLGLRQIYYSMNVEVTDKGDVPEGYKVSRKEKRNFPLILESPSPNQTSLYFCARRSGANVLTFGAGSRLTVL.

The chain uses TRBV23-1 and TRBJ2-4; D is uncertain. TRBV23-1 is given ORF status, its function remaining uncertain. This CDR3 spans 13 amino acids. The V and J ends lost 7 bases and 1 base respectively, with 8 bases between them. The CDR3 DNA follows: TGCGCCAGCAATACACCTGCCAAAAACATTCAGTACTTC. The encoded protein is CASNTPAKNIQYF.

This clone has just a few counts. The CDR3 is CAFSRSYEQYF. DNA of the CDR3: TGTGCCTTTTCGAGGTCATACGAGCAGTACTTC. This sequence joins TRBV30 and TRBJ2-7; D unclear. The V and J ends lost 7 bases and 4 bases respectively, with 11 bases between them. This CDR3 comprises 11 residues. CDR1 and CDR2 from the germline V gene are GTSNPN and SVGIG (reference sequence). The whole variable domain, remainder taken from reference TRBV30 and TRBJ2-7, is SQTIHQWPATLVQPVGSPLSLECTVEGTSNPNLYWYRQAAGRGLQLLFYSVGIGQISSEVPQNLSASRPQDRQFILSSKKLLLSDSGFYLCAFSRSYEQYFGPGTRLTVT.

The chain links TRBV6-6 to TRBJ2-3, with 8 bases fitting TRBD1. V shed 6 bases, J shed 1 base, and the junction held 3 bases outside the gene matches. The CDR3 runs 14 residues. The V gene's germline CDR1 is MNHNY and CDR2 SVGAGI (reference sequence). The CDR3 loop reads CASRRTGRTDTQYF. Here the CDR3 DNA reads TGTGCCAGCAGGCGGACAGGGCGCACAGATACGCAGTATTTT.

CDR3 coding DNA: TGTGCCAGCATGCGACAGGGCAACTATTACGAGCAGTACTTC. It is translated as CASMRQGNYYEQYF. The chain has TRBV6-1 and TRBJ2-7; TRBD1 agrees at 7 bases. The trim removed 7 bases at V and 4 bases at J, leaving 10 bases unmatched. This CDR3 spans 14 amino acids. Germline V gene sequence: CDR1 MNHNS, CDR2 SASEGT.

In this sample, this clone turned up a few times. The CDR3 nucleotides are TGTGCCAGCAGTTCCCCCTGGGAGAACACTGAAGCTTTCTTT. Translation gives CASSSPWENTEAFF. The rearrangement uses TRBV27 and TRBJ1-1; D gene uncertain. Trimming took off 4 bases at V and 1 base at J, with 10 bases between the two ends. The CDR3 spans 14 residues. From germline, CDR1 is MNHEY and CDR2 SMNVEV (reference sequence).

This chain links TRBV19 with TRBJ2-4; D is perhaps TRBD1 (5 bases). Germline V gene lookup returns CDR1 LNHDA and CDR2 SQIVND (reference sequence). The CDR3 totals 15 residues. V was cut by 6 bases and J by 0 bases, with 12 bases left in between. CDR3: CASSPQELAKNIQYF. The CDR3 nucleotides read TGTGCCAGTAGCCCACAGGAGCTAGCCAAAAACATTCAGTACTTC.

The chain employs TRBV27 and TRBJ2-7; a weak D match, TRBD2 (6 bases). CDR3 length equals 15 residues. CDR1 is MNHEY, CDR2 SMNVEV, per germline (reference sequence). V dropped 6 bases and J dropped 6 bases, with 21 bases sitting between them. CDR3 residues: CASSGDGRGVAEQYF. CDR3 bases: TGTGCCAGCAGCGGGGACGGGAGAGGCGTAGCCGAGCAGTACTTC.

The V and J genes are TRBV5-1 and TRBJ2-5, with 8 bases fitting TRBD2. This CDR3 spans 15 amino acids. J was trimmed by 5 bases and V by 4 bases; bases with no gene match: 10. CDR1 SGHRS and CDR2 YFSETQ come from the germline V gene. The CDR3 sequence is CASSPVTAGVETQYF. The CDR3 DNA follows: TGCGCCAGCAGCCCAGTTACAGCGGGAGTCGAGACCCAGTACTTC.

The genes are TRBV7-8 and TRBJ2-6; 10 bases map to TRBD2. Germline CDR1 reads SGHVS; CDR2 reads FQNEAQ. With V trimmed by 1 base and J by 6 bases, 9 bases remained unmatched. There are 18 residues in the CDR3. The CDR3 is CASSLDPSGSREANVLTF. In DNA form, the CDR3 reads TGTGCCAGCAGCTTAGATCCTAGCGGGAGTAGGGAGGCCAACGTCCTGACTTTC.

The rearrangement uses TRBV5-1 and TRBJ2-5; weak D call: TRBD1 (6 bases). The length of the CDR3 is 14 residues. The V gene's germline CDR1 is SGHRS and CDR2 YFSETQ. The germline V and J ends were trimmed by 0 bases and 4 bases, with 10 bases remaining between them. The CDR3 here is CASSLDREVETQYF. Written as DNA, the CDR3 is TGCGCCAGCAGCTTGGACAGGGAAGTAGAGACCCAGTACTTC.

This clone has just a few counts. This chain connects TRBV28 to TRBJ2-7; 7 bases fit TRBD1. J lost 6 bases, V lost 5 bases, and 13 bases had no gene match. The germline CDR1 and CDR2 sequences are MDHEN and SYDVKM. The CDR3 is 15 amino acids. The CDR3 spells CASSPTGTASFEQYF. The CDR3 coding sequence is TGTGCCAGCAGTCCAACCGGGACAGCCTCTTTCGAGCAGTACTTC.

This clone has just one count. The V call is TRBV7-8, the J call TRBJ2-5, with TRBD2 matching over 14 bases. Trimming cost V 5 bases and J 4 bases; bases outside gene matches: 3. The CDR3 is made up of 15 amino acids. Germline lookup yields CDR1 SGHVS and CDR2 FQNEAQ. CDR3 sequence reads: CASSPGLAGAETQYF. The CDR3 DNA sequence: TGTGCCAGCAGCCCGGGACTAGCGGGAGCAGAGACCCAGTACTTC.

This clone occurred a few times. The chain links TRBV27 to TRBJ1-1; a weak D match, TRBD1 (5 bases). The ends were cut back, 6 bases at V and 6 bases at J, with 8 bases in the middle. The CDR3 loop spans 11 amino acids. Germline CDR1 is MNHEY and CDR2 is SMNVEV (reference sequence). CDR3 DNA sequence: TGTGCCAGCAGCTGGGGGTCTGAAGCTTTCTTT. Translating gives CASSWGSEAFF.

In this sample, this clone turned up a few times. The chain recombines TRBV19 with TRBJ1-2; weak D call: TRBD1 (5 bases). Germline V gene lookup returns CDR1 LNHDA and CDR2 SQIVND (reference sequence). There are 11 residues in the CDR3. The germline V and J ends were trimmed by 5 bases and 5 bases, with 6 bases remaining between them. The CDR3 loop reads CASSRGYGYTF. The DNA of the CDR3 is TGTGCCAGTAGTCGGGGGTATGGCTACACCTTC.

The V gene is TRBV30, the J gene TRBJ2-7; D unresolved. The V end lost 5 bases, the J end lost 4 bases, and 9 bases lay between the germline ends. Germline CDR1 is GTSNPN and CDR2 is SVGIG (reference sequence). This CDR3 spans 11 amino acids. CDR3 in DNA: TGTGCCTGGGAATTAAGTTACGAGCAGTACTTC. Residues: CAWELSYEQYF.

This clone was seen repeatedly, ten times or more. This chain joins TRBV20-1 and TRBJ1-4, with D unclear. The CDR3 contains 11 residues. Germline V lookup: CDR1 DFQATT, CDR2 SNEGSKA (reference sequence). The V and J ends lost 7 bases and 7 bases respectively, with 10 bases between them. CDR3 sequence: CSDSIREKLFF. In DNA, the CDR3 is TGCAGTGACAGTATCCGTGAAAAACTGTTTTTT.

This clone has only a few counts. The V and J genes are TRBV4-1 and TRBJ1-1; D is uncertain. This CDR3 contains 13 residues. Germline CDR1 reads MGHRA; CDR2 reads YSYEKL. The ends were cut back, 1 base at V and 2 bases at J, with 5 bases in the middle. This chain's CDR3 is CASSQAVNTEAFF. As DNA, the CDR3 is TGCGCCAGCAGCCAAGCCGTAAACACTGAAGCTTTCTTT.

The chain couples TRBV19 to TRBJ1-5, with 7 bases matching TRBD1. The CDR3 extends over 16 amino acids. V was pared by 6 bases and J by 5 bases, with 13 bases of the junction left unmatched. Germline CDR1 reads LNHDA; CDR2 reads SQIVND (reference sequence). The CDR3 is CASRPLRVRGHQPQHF. As DNA, the CDR3 is TGTGCCAGTAGACCTCTGCGGGTTAGGGGGCATCAGCCCCAGCATTTT.

J is TRBJ2-2 and V is TRBV18; no clear D. The CDR3 sequence is 14 residues long. CDR1 is KGHSH and CDR2 is LQKENI in the germline V gene. V gave up 2 bases and J gave up 5 bases, with 9 bases separating them. The CDR3 DNA reads TGTGCCAGCTCACCAAGCTGGGTTACCGGGGAGCTGTTTTTT. This translates into CASSPSWVTGELFF.

This chain joins TRBV6-5 and TRBJ2-7, with D possibly being TRBD1 (6 bases). With 5 bases removed from V and 5 bases from J, the gap between germline ends came to 16 bases. CDR1 and CDR2 from the germline V gene are MNHEY and SVGAGI. The CDR3 length is 14 residues. Here the CDR3 DNA reads TGTGCCAGCAGTGGATGGGGGACAAAGAACGAGCAGTACTTC. Its protein is CASSGWGTKNEQYF.